These T cell receptor beta chains were read from a single sample in a study of T cells in Graves' hyperthyroidism and ophthalmopathy. TCRdb reanalysed the multiplex PCR reads using MiXCR and keeps one entry per CDR3 protein. The sample shows fewer than 650,000 distinct CDR3 sequences, under 15% of them seen only once. The sample comprised blood. Receptors were obtained from a woman in her thirties or forties with Graves' ophthalmopathy. Each CDR3 is given with its conserved first and last residue. The D gene is left open where the match is weak. Clone sizes are given selectively: once, few, many, or a class where the clone is expanded.

v_gene	d_gene	j_gene	abundance	CDR3nt	CDR3aa
TRBV3-1	NA	TRBJ2-7	many	TGTGCCAGCAGCCAACACGTGGGCGTAGAGCAGTACTTC	CASSQHVGVEQYF
TRBV9	NA	TRBJ2-2	many	TGTGCCAGCAGCGTAGGTGGCCAAACCGGGGAGCTGTTTTTT	CASSVGGQTGELFF
TRBV28	NA	TRBJ2-7	NA	TGTGCCAGCAATACCCAGGGGTTCTACGAGCAGTACTTC	CASNTQGFYEQYF
TRBV6-2/TRBV6-3	TRBD1	TRBJ2-3	many	TGTGCCAGCAGATTGGGACAGGCGGCGTACACAGATACGCAGTATTTT	CASRLGQAAYTDTQYF
TRBV3-1	TRBD2	TRBJ2-7	few	TGTGCCACCGGACGGACTAGCGGGATGAACGAGCAGTACTTC	CATGRTSGMNEQYF
TRBV28	NA	TRBJ2-7	many	TGTGCCAGCAGTTTACTGCAGCCCTACGAGCAGTACTTC	CASSLLQPYEQYF
TRBV5-1	TRBD1	TRBJ1-1	many	TGCGCCAGCAGCCGAGAGACAGGGTTCGCAACTGAAGCTTTCTTT	CASSRETGFATEAFF
TRBV6-2/TRBV6-3	NA	TRBJ1-2	few	TGTGCCAGCAGGTACTACGGAGGGGAAACCTTC	CASRYYGGETF
TRBV6-2/TRBV6-3	TRBD2	TRBJ2-2	few	TGTGCCAGCCCTCAACCGGGACTAGCGGGAGAAAATGGCGGGGAGCTGTTTTTT	CASPQPGLAGENGGELFF
TRBV6-5	NA	TRBJ1-5	many	TGTGCCAGCAGTTCCTATCAGGGCGGCTTTCATCAGCCCCAGCATTTT	CASSSYQGGFHQPQHF
TRBV6-5	NA	TRBJ2-5	many	TGTGCCAGCAGTTATAGCCAGACGGAGACCCAGTACTTC	CASSYSQTETQYF
TRBV4-1	NA	TRBJ1-2	few	TGCGCCAGCAGCCAAGCGTTGGGAGATGGCTACACCTTC	CASSQALGDGYTF
TRBV14	NA	TRBJ2-7	NA	TGTGCCAGCAGCCCAGCGGCAATCTCCTACGAGCAGTACTTC	CASSPAAISYEQYF
TRBV7-2	TRBD2	TRBJ2-2	NA	TGTGCCAGCAGCTTAGCGCCTAGCGGGCCGAACACCGGGGAGCTGTTTTTT	CASSLAPSGPNTGELFF
TRBV28	NA	TRBJ2-7	many	TGTGCCAGCAGTTTTGCGATGGACGGCATGTACGAGCAGTACTTC	CASSFAMDGMYEQYF
TRBV19	NA	TRBJ2-5	few	TGTGCCAGTAGACCCACCGGTAGGGGGTCGGGAGAGACCCAGTACTTC	CASRPTGRGSGETQYF
TRBV20-1	NA	TRBJ1-2	many	TGCAGTGCCCAGGACGGCTATGGCTACACCTTC	CSAQDGYGYTF
TRBV28	TRBD1	TRBJ2-7	many	TGTGCCAGCAGATACCTCGGGGGGACAGGGGAGGGCGAGCAGTACTTC	CASRYLGGTGEGEQYF
TRBV6-2/TRBV6-3	TRBD1	TRBJ2-7	many	TGTGCCAGCAGTAACAGGGGACGAAGTTACGAGCAGTACTTC	CASSNRGRSYEQYF
TRBV28	NA	TRBJ1-2	many	TGTGCCAGCAGCGTACGAGGGGACTATGGCTACACCTTC	CASSVRGDYGYTF
TRBV28	NA	TRBJ2-7	many	TGTGCCAGCGGGAGGACATTCGACTACGAGCAGTACTTC	CASGRTFDYEQYF
TRBV10-2	NA	TRBJ1-2	many	TGCGCCAGCAGTGAGGACCGCCCCTATGGCTACACCTTC	CASSEDRPYGYTF
TRBV6-5	NA	TRBJ2-5	NA	TGTGCCAGCAGTTACCCTATCGGTAGGGGGCAAGAGACCCAGTACTTC	CASSYPIGRGQETQYF
TRBV2	NA	TRBJ2-3	few	TGTGCCAGCAGCCCTCGGAAGGGCACAGATACGCAGTATTTT	CASSPRKGTDTQYF
TRBV19	NA	TRBJ2-5	many	TGTGCCAGTAGTCGCCTGCTGAAAGAGACCCAGTACTTC	CASSRLLKETQYF
TRBV12-3/TRBV12-4	NA	TRBJ2-5	once	TGTGCCAGCACCGGACGGATCTCGGAGACCCAGTACTTC	CASTGRISETQYF
TRBV20-1	NA	TRBJ2-5	many	TGCAGTGCTAGAGACGAGGCGGAGACCCAGTACTTC	CSARDEAETQYF
TRBV6-1	TRBD2	TRBJ2-7	many	TGTGCCAGCAGGAGAAAAGCGGGAGCGGCCCACGAGCAGTACTTC	CASRRKAGAAHEQYF
TRBV7-8	TRBD1	TRBJ2-5	NA	TGTGCCAGCACTATCTCCGGGACAGGGTTTCTGGAGACCCAGTACTTC	CASTISGTGFLETQYF
TRBV7-2	NA	TRBJ1-2	NA	TGTGCCAGCAGCCCCCCCCTCGGGGGCTATGGCTACACCTTC	CASSPPLGGYGYTF
TRBV11-2	TRBD2	TRBJ2-5	few	TGTGCCAGCAGCTTAGGGGCGGGAGTACTGGAGACCCAGTACTTC	CASSLGAGVLETQYF
TRBV30	NA	TRBJ1-5	many	TGTGCCTGGAGTGTGAGGTGGGGTTCAGGCAATCAGCCCCAGCATTTT	CAWSVRWGSGNQPQHF
TRBV28	NA	TRBJ2-2	many	TGTGCCAGCACCCCACGCGGATACACCGGGGAGCTGTTTTTT	CASTPRGYTGELFF